Listed here is a single T cell receptor beta chain. Germline CDR1 is MNHNS and CDR2 is SASEGT. The CDR3 runs to 14 residues. Trimming took 7 bases from V and 7 from J, leaving 14 bases between them. These data belong to a study of T cells in Graves' hyperthyroidism and ophthalmopathy. TCR beta CDR3 regions were amplified from RNA. The primer set for the first-round RT-PCR of the TCR CDR3 was HTBI. A single record per CDR3 protein comes from TCRdb applying MiXCR to the multiplex PCR reads. Of about 590,000 distinct CDR3 sequences listed, 15% to 18% were seen once; the top ten hold about 7%. Graves' hyperthyroidism showing no ophthalmopathy progression within 18 months was considered stable.

Sequencing was carried out using blood. The source is a woman aged 25 to 45 with Graves' hyperthyroidism. The chain is built from TRBV6-1 and TRBJ1-6, with D possibly being TRBD1 (6 bases). The CDR3 is CASTIPGGNSPLHF. In nucleotides, the CDR3 is TGTGCCAGCACCATTCCCGGGGGCAATTCACCCCTCCACTTT.